This is a list of T cell receptor beta chains from one sample in a study of glioma-infiltrating T cells. TCRdb re-analysed the multiplex PCR reads in MiXCR, keeping a single row per CDR3 protein. The sample lists approximately 100,000 distinct CDR3 sequences; around 30% were seen once. Sequencing input: glioma tissue, nonneoplastic brain tissue, or PBMCs (not recorded which). The receptors originated from a human donor with low-grade glioma or glioblastoma, undergoing nonglioma brain surgery, or in good health (not recorded which). Both conserved end residues are part of each CDR3. Each record gives: V gene, clone size, D gene, J gene, CDR3 protein, CDR3 DNA. D genes are given only for firm matches. Clone size is shown for a subset of rows, as once, few, many or a class of expanded clone.

V: TRBV6-2/TRBV6-3; size: many; D: -; J: TRBJ2-5; CDR3: CASRKHGGLQETQYF; DNA: TGTGCCAGCAGGAAACACGGGGGCCTCCAAGAGACCCAGTACTTC
V: TRBV2; size: -; D: -; J: TRBJ2-5; CDR3: CASGGPLGEGETQYF; DNA: TGTGCCAGCGGTGGCCCTCTCGGGGAAGGGGAGACCCAGTACTTC
V: TRBV7-2; size: few; D: -; J: TRBJ2-1; CDR3: CASSLVNSRPYNEQFF; DNA: TGTGCCAGCAGCTTAGTGAACTCACGTCCCTACAATGAGCAGTTCTTC
V: TRBV3-1; size: few; D: TRBD1; J: TRBJ1-2; CDR3: CASSQGRDRRGSNYGYTF; DNA: TGTGCCAGCAGCCAAGGGAGGGACAGGAGAGGTTCCAACTATGGCTACACCTTC
V: TRBV12-3/TRBV12-4; size: -; D: -; J: TRBJ1-1; CDR3: CASSFGGVRTEAFF; DNA: TGTGCCAGCAGTTTTGGGGGAGTGAGGACTGAAGCTTTCTTT
V: TRBV19; size: few; D: -; J: TRBJ1-3; CDR3: CATKSTGNTIYF; DNA: TGTGCCACCAAATCCACTGGAAACACCATATATTTT
V: TRBV18; size: -; D: -; J: TRBJ1-4; CDR3: CASSPTMATDGVGEKLFF; DNA: TGTGCCAGCTCACCCACTATGGCTACGGACGGAGTTGGGGAAAAACTGTTTTTT
V: TRBV20-1; size: many; D: TRBD1; J: TRBJ1-1; CDR3: CSAKRQGASSEAFF; DNA: TGCAGTGCTAAAAGACAGGGGGCCTCGTCAGAAGCTTTCTTT
V: TRBV28; size: many; D: TRBD1; J: TRBJ2-7; CDR3: CASRGQGGYEQYF; DNA: TGTGCCAGCAGGGGACAGGGGGGATACGAGCAGTACTTC
V: TRBV9; size: -; D: -; J: TRBJ2-3; CDR3: CASSVEDGMNSFGTDTQYF; DNA: TGTGCCAGCAGCGTAGAGGACGGTATGAACTCCTTTGGCACAGATACGCAGTATTTT
V: TRBV6-6; size: many; D: -; J: TRBJ1-1; CDR3: CASSYHTEAFF; DNA: TGTGCCAGCAGTTACCACACTGAAGCTTTCTTT
V: TRBV7-2; size: many; D: -; J: TRBJ1-4; CDR3: CASSLDSGVNEKLFF; DNA: TGTGCCAGCAGCTTAGATTCTGGGGTCAATGAAAAACTGTTTTTT
V: TRBV27; size: many; D: -; J: TRBJ2-3; CDR3: CASSLSPDASTDTQYF; DNA: TGTGCCAGCAGTTTAAGTCCCGATGCTAGCACAGATACGCAGTATTTT
V: TRBV12-3/TRBV12-4; size: many; D: -; J: TRBJ1-2; CDR3: CASSYSGRGYGYTF; DNA: TGTGCCAGCAGTTATAGCGGCAGGGGTTATGGCTACACCTTC
V: TRBV20-1; size: -; D: -; J: TRBJ2-1; CDR3: CSVWGGANNEQFF; DNA: TGCAGTGTATGGGGGGGGGCGAACAATGAGCAGTTCTTC
V: TRBV30; size: -; D: TRBD1; J: TRBJ2-3; CDR3: CAWNRQGGTDTQYF; DNA: TGTGCCTGGAATCGACAGGGGGGCACAGATACGCAGTATTTT
V: TRBV6-1; size: many; D: -; J: TRBJ2-4; CDR3: CASKTEDIQYF; DNA: TGTGCCAGCAAAACAGAAGACATTCAGTACTTC
V: TRBV3-1; size: -; D: -; J: TRBJ1-2; CDR3: CASSQLSTLGGYTF; DNA: TGTGCCAGCAGCCAACTCTCCACCTTGGGGGGCTACACCTTC
V: TRBV3-1; size: few; D: -; J: TRBJ1-5; CDR3: CASSHEMGGDQPQHF; DNA: TGTGCCAGCAGCCACGAAATGGGAGGGGATCAGCCCCAGCATTTT
V: TRBV12-3/TRBV12-4; size: -; D: -; J: TRBJ1-3; CDR3: CASDNSGNTIYF; DNA: TGTGCCAGCGACAACTCTGGAAACACCATATATTTT
V: TRBV3-1; size: -; D: TRBD2; J: TRBJ2-7; CDR3: CASSRISLARSEQYF; DNA: TGTGCCAGCAGCCGTATCTCACTAGCGAGATCCGAGCAGTACTTC
V: TRBV7-9; size: -; D: -; J: TRBJ1-2; CDR3: CASSLGRGDTF; DNA: TGTGCCAGCAGCTTAGGACGTGGGGACACCTTC
V: TRBV4-2; size: many; D: -; J: TRBJ1-2; CDR3: CASSQTDRNYGYTF; DNA: TGTGCCAGCAGCCAAACCGACAGGAACTATGGCTACACCTTC
V: TRBV4-1; size: many; D: -; J: TRBJ2-5; CDR3: CASSQAVRPETQYF; DNA: TGCGCCAGCAGCCAAGCGGTTCGGCCGGAGACCCAGTACTTC
V: TRBV7-2; size: many; D: TRBD1; J: TRBJ1-3; CDR3: CASSPRGQGPGNTIYF; DNA: TGTGCCAGCTCTCCCCGGGGACAGGGTCCCGGAAACACCATATATTTT
V: TRBV6-1; size: few; D: -; J: TRBJ2-7; CDR3: CASSTTRGPSEQYF; DNA: TGTGCCAGCAGTACGACTAGGGGCCCCTCCGAGCAGTACTTC
V: TRBV29-1; size: few; D: TRBD1; J: TRBJ2-7; CDR3: CSVDGQGFYEQYF; DNA: TGCAGCGTTGACGGACAGGGCTTCTACGAGCAGTACTTC
V: TRBV28; size: many; D: TRBD2; J: TRBJ2-7; CDR3: CASSPLGRAYEQYF; DNA: TGTGCCAGCAGTCCCCTGGGGAGGGCCTACGAGCAGTACTTC
V: TRBV29-1; size: many; D: -; J: TRBJ2-3; CDR3: CSVEPPYTQYF; DNA: TGCAGCGTTGAACCCCCCTATACGCAGTATTTT
V: TRBV11-2; size: -; D: -; J: TRBJ2-1; CDR3: CASTRWNEQFF; DNA: TGTGCCAGCACCCGATGGAATGAGCAGTTCTTC
V: TRBV27; size: many; D: -; J: TRBJ2-1; CDR3: CASGPTMSDEQFF; DNA: TGTGCCAGCGGGCCCACAATGTCGGATGAGCAGTTCTTC
V: TRBV19; size: -; D: TRBD2; J: TRBJ2-1; CDR3: CASTPLVGSGGRSYNEQFF; DNA: TGTGCCAGTACCCCTCTGGTGGGTAGCGGGGGCCGCTCCTACAATGAGCAGTTCTTC
V: TRBV4-2; size: -; D: -; J: TRBJ2-7; CDR3: CASSQDSTVLAEQYF; DNA: TGTGCCAGCAGCCAAGACTCGACAGTGTTGGCCGAGCAGTACTTC
V: TRBV7-3; size: few; D: -; J: TRBJ1-2; CDR3: CASSHVGGVYGYTF; DNA: TGTGCCAGCAGCCATGTGGGTGGGGTGTACGGCTACACCTTC
V: TRBV11-2; size: few; D: -; J: TRBJ2-2; CDR3: CASSLLSNTGELFF; DNA: TGTGCCAGCAGCTTACTCTCAAACACCGGGGAGCTGTTTTTT
V: TRBV5-4; size: few; D: TRBD2; J: TRBJ2-1; CDR3: CASSADLAGVYNEQFF; DNA: TGTGCCAGCAGCGCCGATCTAGCGGGAGTTTACAATGAGCAGTTCTTC
V: TRBV18; size: -; D: TRBD1; J: TRBJ2-1; CDR3: CASSPLQGAFEQFF; DNA: TGTGCCAGCTCACCCCTTCAGGGGGCGTTTGAGCAGTTCTTC
V: TRBV30; size: few; D: TRBD2; J: TRBJ2-1; CDR3: CAWSALAGYNEQFF; DNA: TGTGCCTGGAGTGCTCTAGCGGGGTACAATGAGCAGTTCTTC
V: TRBV4-2; size: -; D: -; J: TRBJ2-5; CDR3: CASSQGEGVEGQETQYF; DNA: TGTGCCAGCAGCCAAGGGGAAGGGGTAGAGGGGCAAGAGACCCAGTACTTC
V: TRBV18; size: many; D: -; J: TRBJ2-7; CDR3: CASSPPGRLYEQYF; DNA: TGTGCCAGCTCACCTCCGGGACGGCTCTACGAGCAGTACTTC
V: TRBV7-2; size: -; D: TRBD2; J: TRBJ2-1; CDR3: CASILVASGGSSSYNEQFF; DNA: TGTGCCAGCATCTTAGTCGCTAGCGGGGGGTCGAGCTCCTACAATGAGCAGTTCTTC
V: TRBV12-3/TRBV12-4; size: many; D: -; J: TRBJ2-5; CDR3: CASSHRGLGETQYF; DNA: TGTGCCAGCAGTCACCGGGGGCTCGGGGAGACCCAGTACTTC
V: TRBV7-6; size: few; D: TRBD2; J: TRBJ2-1; CDR3: CASSPRASGSYNEQFF; DNA: TGTGCCAGCAGCCCCCGGGCTAGCGGCTCCTACAATGAGCAGTTCTTC
V: TRBV18; size: many; D: -; J: TRBJ2-7; CDR3: CASSPGGHEQYF; DNA: TGTGCCAGCTCACCAGGAGGCCACGAGCAGTACTTC
V: TRBV7-8; size: many; D: TRBD1; J: TRBJ2-3; CDR3: CASSSETGFGTDTQYF; DNA: TGTGCCAGCAGCTCAGAGACAGGGTTTGGCACAGATACGCAGTATTTT
V: TRBV20-1; size: -; D: -; J: TRBJ1-5; CDR3: CSASLGGQARQPQHF; DNA: TGCAGTGCTAGCTTGGGGGGGCAGGCGCGACAGCCCCAGCATTTT
V: TRBV28; size: many; D: TRBD1; J: TRBJ1-2; CDR3: CASSDPRGGQAF; DNA: TGTGCCAGCAGCGACCCTAGGGGGGGACAGGCCTTC
V: TRBV7-8; size: -; D: -; J: TRBJ2-5; CDR3: CASSLVIRTETQYF; DNA: TGTGCCAGCAGCTTAGTTATCAGGACGGAGACCCAGTACTTC
V: TRBV19; size: once; D: TRBD1; J: TRBJ1-2; CDR3: CASIALVGQGIYGYTF; DNA: TGTGCCAGTATCGCCCTTGTTGGACAGGGGATCTATGGCTACACCTTC
V: TRBV12-3/TRBV12-4; size: -; D: TRBD1; J: TRBJ1-1; CDR3: CASSYRGKNTEAFF; DNA: TGTGCCAGCAGCTACAGGGGAAAGAACACTGAAGCTTTCTTT
V: TRBV7-9; size: few; D: TRBD1; J: TRBJ2-2; CDR3: CASSLTGGNTGELFF; DNA: TGTGCCAGCAGCTTGACAGGGGGCAACACCGGGGAGCTGTTTTTT
V: TRBV9; size: -; D: TRBD1; J: TRBJ2-1; CDR3: CASSVWTGNNEQFF; DNA: TGTGCCAGCAGCGTTTGGACAGGCAACAATGAGCAGTTCTTC
V: TRBV20-1; size: -; D: -; J: TRBJ1-5; CDR3: CSVIYRDHEGNQPQHF; DNA: TGCAGTGTGATTTACAGGGACCACGAGGGCAATCAGCCCCAGCATTTT
V: TRBV19; size: many; D: -; J: TRBJ2-7; CDR3: CASSMGSDPAYEQYF; DNA: TGTGCCAGTAGTATGGGATCCGACCCCGCCTACGAGCAGTACTTC